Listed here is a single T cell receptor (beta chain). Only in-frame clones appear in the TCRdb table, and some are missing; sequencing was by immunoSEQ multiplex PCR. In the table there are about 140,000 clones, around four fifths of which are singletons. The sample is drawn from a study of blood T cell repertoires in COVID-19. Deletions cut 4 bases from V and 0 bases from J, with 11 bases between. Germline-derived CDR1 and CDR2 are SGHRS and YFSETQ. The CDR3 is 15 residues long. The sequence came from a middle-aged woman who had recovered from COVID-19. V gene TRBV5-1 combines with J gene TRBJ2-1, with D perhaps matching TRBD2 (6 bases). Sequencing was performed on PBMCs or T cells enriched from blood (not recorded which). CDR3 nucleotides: TGCGCCAGCAGCGTGAGCGGGTCCTCCTACAATGAGCAGTTCTTC. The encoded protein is CASSVSGSSYNEQFF.